This T cell receptor (beta chain) was sequenced during a study of monozygotic twins with inflammatory bowel disease. Study findings and constraints: Healthy co-twins had higher TCRbeta inverse Simpson diversity than their IBD twins.

Regarding this clonotype: Its antigen remains unknown.

Each sample's cDNA came from eight separate reactions. Through template switching, UMIs that included a 6-nucleotide sample barcode were added. TCRdb reworked the 5' RACE reads into one entry per CDR3 protein, no DNA. The sample totals a few hundred thousand distinct CDR3 sequences; its top ten clones hold 1.6%. The CDR3 runs 14 residues. Germline V gene sequence: CDR1 SGHTA, CDR2 FQGNSA. The sequencing input was blood. This chain uses TRBV7-2 with TRBJ2-4; the D call from TCRdb, TRBD1, cannot be confirmed without DNA. This sequence originates from a human donor with ulcerative colitis or Crohn's disease, or a healthy co-twin of an affected twin (not recorded which). This CDR3 reads CASSPKGGKNIQYF.